This entry lists 18 T cell receptor beta chains sequenced from one sample in a study of blood T cell repertoires in COVID-19. TCRdb's table, derived via immunoSEQ multiplex PCR, lists solely in-frame clones and lacks some. The sample gives about 140,000 clones, 70% to 90% of which show up once; less than 4% is in the top ten. The sequenced material came from PBMCs or T cells enriched from blood (not recorded which). The receptors were gathered from a woman between 45 and 65 years old with acute COVID-19.

This clone was observed a few times. The gene calls are TRBV3-1 (or the pseudogene TRBV3-2) and TRBJ1-3; D remains unclear. Deletions cut 1 base from V and 8 bases from J, with 12 bases between. Germline loops: CDR1 LGHDT, CDR2 YNNKEL (reference sequence). This CDR3 is 14 amino acids long. The CDR3 sequence: CASSQARLVDTIYF. CDR3 DNA sequence: TGTGCCAGCAGCCAAGCACGGTTAGTAGACACCATATATTTT.

This chain joins TRBV7-9 and TRBJ2-5; D unclear. Deletions cut 2 bases from V and 2 bases from J, with 15 bases between. CDR1 is SEHNR, CDR2 FQNEAQ, per germline (reference sequence). The CDR3 contains 16 residues. CDR3 bases: TGTGCCAGCAGCTTACGTAGAATGAGTGAACAAGAGACCCAGTACTTC. Protein sequence: CASSLRRMSEQETQYF.

The rearrangement uses TRBV14 and TRBJ1-3; D is uncertain. Trimming pared 4 bases from V and 8 bases from J, leaving 12 bases between. Germline V CDR1 and CDR2: SGHDN, FVKESK. This CDR3 has 13 residues. The CDR3 DNA sequence: TGTGCCAGCAGCCGCGTCATGTTCGACACCATATATTTT. As protein: CASSRVMFDTIYF.

This chain joins TRBV7-9 and TRBJ2-5, with TRBD2 matching 8 bases. V gave up 10 bases and J gave up 1 base; unmatched junction bases: 11. Per germline, CDR1 SEHNR and CDR2 FQNEAQ (reference sequence). The CDR3 loop spans 15 amino acids. The DNA of the CDR3 is TGTGCCACCAATCCAAGCGGGGGATTCCAAGAGACCCAGTACTTC. It encodes CATNPSGGFQETQYF.

V and J are TRBV7-6 and TRBJ1-3; TRBD1 agrees at 7 bases. Trimming took 3 bases from V and 3 from J; bases not matched to a gene: 8. The CDR3 is 16 amino acids. CDR1 and CDR2 from the germline V gene are SGHVS and FNYEAQ. DNA for the CDR3: TGTGCCAGCAGCTTGAATTTAGGACAGGATGGAAACACCATATATTTT. As protein: CASSLNLGQDGNTIYF.

The J gene is TRBJ2-7, the V gene TRBV10-3, with D possibly matching TRBD2 (5 bases). This CDR3 contains 15 residues. Germline lookup yields CDR1 ENHRY and CDR2 SYGVKD. V shed 6 bases and J shed 1 base, with 16 bases lying between them. CDR3 DNA: TGTGCCATCAGGGCGGAGGAAATACCGTCCTACGAGCAGTACTTC. This encodes CAIRAEEIPSYEQYF.

The chain recombines TRBV28 with TRBJ2-7; D is ambiguous. V was trimmed by 6 bases and J by 7 bases, leaving 10 bases between them. CDR1 MDHEN and CDR2 SYDVKM come from the germline V gene. The CDR3 length is 11 residues. The CDR3 DNA reads TGTGCCAGCAGGGGTTGGGCGGAGCAGTACTTC. It codes for CASRGWAEQYF.

The chain couples TRBV4-1 to TRBJ2-1, with TRBD2 identical over 14 bases. Looked up from germline, CDR1 is MGHRA and CDR2 is YSYEKL. The V and J ends lost 0 bases and 12 bases, in that order; junction bases with no gene match: 10. This CDR3 is built from 17 residues. CDR3 sequence reads: CASSQEGRGLAGEAQFF. Here the CDR3 DNA reads TGCGCCAGCAGCCAAGAAGGTAGGGGACTAGCGGGAGAAGCGCAGTTCTTC.

The chain uses TRBV29-1 and TRBJ1-5; D ambiguous. The CDR3 contains 13 residues. Trimming took 5 bases from V and 3 from J, leaving 11 bases between them. CDR1 is SQVTM, CDR2 ANQGSEA, per germline. The CDR3 region is CSVSGEYNQPQHF. The CDR3 nucleotides read TGCAGCGTTAGCGGAGAATACAATCAGCCCCAGCATTTT.

V usage is TRBV24-1 and J usage is TRBJ2-7, with TRBD2 matching over 14 bases. The germline V gene has CDR1 KGHDR and CDR2 SFDVKD. CDR3 size: 15 residues. Trimming cost V 7 bases and J 3 bases; bases outside gene matches: 4. Here the CDR3 DNA reads TGTGCCACCAGCGCCGGGACTAGCGGGAGCTACGAGCAGTACTTC. This gives the protein CATSAGTSGSYEQYF.

The chain links TRBV18 to TRBJ1-1; D may be TRBD1 (5 bases). Germline lookup yields CDR1 KGHSH and CDR2 LQKENI. V shed 4 bases and J shed 0 bases, with 18 bases lying between them. There are 17 residues in the CDR3. This chain's CDR3 is CASSLTKYTGMNTEAFF. The CDR3 DNA reads as TGTGCCAGCTCACTTACAAAGTATACAGGCATGAACACTGAAGCTTTCTTT.

The rearrangement joins TRBV11-2 to TRBJ2-7; weak D call: TRBD1 (6 bases). V lost 4 bases to trimming and J lost 5 bases, with 24 bases between them. Germline V CDR1 and CDR2: SGHAT, FQNNGV. The length of the CDR3 is 17 residues. The CDR3 is CASSSEQDSVPRNEQYF. The CDR3 DNA reads TGTGCCAGCAGCTCGGAGCAGGACAGCGTTCCTCGGAACGAGCAGTACTTC.

The chain combines TRBV14 with TRBJ1-2; TRBD1 matches at 8 bases. CDR3 length equals 14 residues. V lost 3 bases and J lost 7; bases outside the gene matches: 7. Looked up from germline, CDR1 is SGHDN and CDR2 is FVKESK. CDR3 bases: TGTGCCAGCAGCCACCGACAGGGGAGAGTTGGCTACACCTTC. Protein: CASSHRQGRVGYTF.

This clone came up a few times. The chain recombines TRBV7-9 with TRBJ1-2, with D possibly being TRBD1 (5 bases). Trimming cost V 5 bases and J 4 bases, with 11 bases left between them. This CDR3 has 13 amino acids. Germline V gene lookup returns CDR1 SEHNR and CDR2 FQNEAQ (reference sequence). CDR3 amino acids: CASSRAGPYGYTF. CDR3 sequence (DNA): TGTGCCAGCAGCCGCGCAGGGCCCTATGGCTACACCTTC. The full variable domain, completed using reference TRBV7-9 and TRBJ1-2, is DTGVSQNPRHKITKRGQNVTFRCDPISEHNRLYWYRQTLGQGPEFLTYFQNEAQLEKSRLLSDRFSAERPKGSFSTLEIQRTEQGDSAMYLCASSRAGPYGYTFGSGTRLTVV.

The chain is built from TRBV4-2 and TRBJ1-2; 9 nucleotides match TRBD1. V shed 2 bases and J 0 bases; nucleotides not matched to a gene: 10. The CDR3 runs 18 residues. Germline values: CDR1 LGHNA, CDR2 YNFKEQ. The CDR3 region is CASSQPMGQGNPNYGYTF. Written as DNA, the CDR3 is TGTGCCAGCAGCCAACCCATGGGACAGGGTAACCCTAACTATGGCTACACCTTC.

This rearrangement joins TRBV7-9 to TRBJ1-2, with 8 bases fitting TRBD1. J lost 8 bases, V lost 0 bases, and 8 bases had no gene match. This CDR3 comprises 15 residues. Germline V gene data show CDR1 as SEHNR and CDR2 as FQNEAQ (reference sequence). The CDR3 DNA reads as TGTGCCAGCAGCTTAGCCTCGGACAGGGCGGGCGGCTACACCTTC. It specifies CASSLASDRAGGYTF.

The V gene is TRBV13, the J gene TRBJ2-1; 8 positions agree with TRBD2. CDR1 PRHDT and CDR2 FYEKMQ come from the germline V gene (reference sequence). J gave up 4 bases and V 5 bases, and 7 bases lay outside the gene matches. The CDR3 has 15 residues. CDR3 coding DNA: TGTGCCAGCAGCATTCGGACTAGCAGGTACAATGAGCAGTTCTTC. It specifies CASSIRTSRYNEQFF.

This chain links TRBV24-1 with TRBJ2-5; TRBD2 matches at 8 bases. Germline trimming cut 3 bases from V and 6 bases from J; bases unmatched to any gene: 11. The CDR3 consists of 16 residues. CDR1 KGHDR and CDR2 SFDVKD come from the germline V gene. The CDR3 spells CATSDPSGGAMKTQYF. CDR3 sequence (DNA): TGTGCCACCAGTGATCCCTCGGGGGGGGCGATGAAGACCCAGTACTTC.